This T cell receptor beta chain stems from a study of T-cell memory formation after mild COVID-19. Study-wide points: Memory cells collected pre-infection included some clones that later responded, suggesting cross-reactive memory joined. Shrinking CD4+ clones were chiefly CM and EM; CD8+ ones were chiefly EMRA.

The V gene lost 6 bases and the J gene lost 0 bases, with 14 bases spanning the gap. From germline, CDR1 is WSHSY and CDR2 SAAADI. The CDR3 runs 15 residues. TCRdb called the 5' RACE reads again in MiXCR, with one record for every CDR3 protein. The sample shows about 390,000 distinct CDR3 sequences, roughly 21% of them seen only once. With regard to this clonotype: No antigen is known for it.

The chain carries TRBV10-2 and TRBJ1-1; TRBD1 might be the D (6 bases). The sequenced sample was PBMCs or a T cell subset sorted from them (not recorded which). This sequence was found in an adult woman who had mild COVID-19 (a few samples of this study predate the infection). Cell type and time point are not known. CDR3 DNA sequence: TGCGCCAGCAGCAACAGGGCTGGGATGAACACTGAAGCTTTCTTT. Translating gives CASSNRAGMNTEAFF.